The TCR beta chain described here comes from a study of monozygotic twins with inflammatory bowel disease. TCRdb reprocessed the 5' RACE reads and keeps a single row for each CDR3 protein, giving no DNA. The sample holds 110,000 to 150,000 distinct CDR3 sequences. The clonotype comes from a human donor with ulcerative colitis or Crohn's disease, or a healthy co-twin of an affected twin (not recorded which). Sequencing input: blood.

Here the CDR3 reads CVVGDSYEQYF. The rearrangement joins TRBV6-2 or TRBV6-3 to TRBJ2-7. Per the germline V gene, CDR1 is MNHEY and CDR2 is SVGEGT. CDR3 length equals 11 residues.